A selection of T cell receptor beta chains follows, all from one sample in a study of regulatory T cells in long-lasting Graves disease. MiXCR, applied by TCRdb to the multiplex PCR reads, yields one record per CDR3 protein. This table has under 400,000 distinct CDR3 sequences, approximately 15% appearing once. In addition, the sample was reused for a study of T cells in Graves' hyperthyroidism and ophthalmopathy.

Sequenced material: peripheral blood mononuclear cells (PBMCs), taken at new diagnosis, from a patient treated with antithyroid drugs. Every receptor here comes from a man between 40 and 49 years old with Graves disease. CDR3s include the opening cysteine and the closing phenylalanine or tryptophan. The order of the fields is V gene, clone size, CDR3 protein. The size field is filled for only some rows; it gives once, few, many or a size class.

>TRBV2|many
CASSEVHGVGVDSPLHF
>TRBV5-4|-
CASSRNNNEQFF
>TRBV27|many
CASSLFLTGGRIDTQYF
>TRBV7-9|many
CASSLPAGEKLFF
>TRBV20-1|many
CSARDHYSYNEQFF
>TRBV5-1|many
CASSLGSRVGANVLTF
>TRBV18|-
CASSPQTGGYEEQYF
>TRBV20-1|-
CSARAASQETQYF
>TRBV7-9|many
CASSLGRGRDTGELFF
>TRBV6-1|many
CASSDRLAGSYNEQFF
>TRBV4-3|few
CASSRLPTGPYEQYF
>TRBV18|many
CASSPGPTQYF
>TRBV14|few
CASSQFRAWTGVPNTEAFF
>TRBV20-1|many
CSARGRDTGGSQHF
>TRBV3-1|few
CASSPGTGGVWTGELFF
>TRBV6-4|few
CASSRDRFSYEQYF
>TRBV29-1|few
CSVRGSSGGAVATQYF
>TRBV7-9|many
CASSPSGGSYEQYF
>TRBV20-1|many
CSASPGTSGGKTQYF
>TRBV19|-
CASSVRLAEETQYF
>TRBV20-1|many
CSARAGAGNTEAFF
>TRBV14|few
CASSQEPGLAGANTGELFF
>TRBV11-3|many
CASSPDRAGEQYF
>TRBV11-2|many
CASSRTRLAGGQTQYF
>TRBV5-1|many
CASSFQGAGELFF
>TRBV12-3/TRBV12-4|-
CASSLREYNEQFF
>TRBV15|few
CATSLQVAKNIQYF
>TRBV6-1|many
CASSHQDKLPETQYF
>TRBV6-2/TRBV6-3|once
CASSYPGVDEQYF
>TRBV20-1|many
CSARRPPHSYEQYF
>TRBV7-2|-
CASSLRTRGADTQYF
>TRBV14|-
CASSPGPTLGHNEQFF
>TRBV5-1|few
CASGLNRGSSYEQYF
>TRBV7-9|-
CASSLLFGATIYF
>TRBV6-9|-
CASSYQATGDSYNEQFF
>TRBV7-2|many
CASSLAVRVQPQHF
>TRBV7-9|-
CASSLGSRARAEAFF
>TRBV3-1|many
CASSRGQVDTQYF
>TRBV7-9|many
CASSVRDLDPDTQYF
>TRBV7-9|many
CASSFWGDRTEAFF
>TRBV11-2|-
CASSFFTGSYGYTF
>TRBV28|many
CASRSAGLAGVGTDTQYF
>TRBV7-9|many
CASSLESRSTQYF
>TRBV4-2|few
CASSQDRGTSGKTDTQYF
>TRBV6-2/TRBV6-3|many
CASSYSQTGPVQHF
>TRBV7-2|many
CASRPRGGADTQYF
>TRBV5-5|few
CASTKDRVENNSPLHF
>TRBV4-1|many
CASSQGGQGYEQYF
>TRBV20-1|many
CSARVVSGGYQPQHF
>TRBV28|-
CASKGAGYNEQFF
>TRBV18|many
CASSRASGGLSYNEQFF
>TRBV28|-
CASGTGLGYGYTF